This T cell receptor (beta chain) was obtained from a study of T cells in Graves' hyperthyroidism and ophthalmopathy. There were TCR beta CDR3 regions amplified from RNA transcripts. A first-round RT-PCR of the TCR CDR3 used the HTBI primer set. From the multiplex PCR reads, TCRdb called clonotypes with MiXCR, one entry per CDR3 protein. Altogether roughly 650,000 distinct CDR3 sequences are present, 15% to 20% being singletons, with the ten largest covering 2.5% to 4%. Trimming cost V 3 bases and J 2 bases, with 13 bases left between them. The CDR3 is 15 residues long. This clonotype was observed a few times.

This chain links TRBV12-3 or TRBV12-4 with TRBJ2-5, with a possible D match to TRBD2 (6 bases). Sequencing used blood. This sequence was found in a woman aged 40 to 50 with Graves' ophthalmopathy. CDR3 in DNA: TGTGCCAGCAGTTTGAACGTGGGGGGTCAAGAGACCCAGTACTTC. Amino acid sequence: CASSLNVGGQETQYF.